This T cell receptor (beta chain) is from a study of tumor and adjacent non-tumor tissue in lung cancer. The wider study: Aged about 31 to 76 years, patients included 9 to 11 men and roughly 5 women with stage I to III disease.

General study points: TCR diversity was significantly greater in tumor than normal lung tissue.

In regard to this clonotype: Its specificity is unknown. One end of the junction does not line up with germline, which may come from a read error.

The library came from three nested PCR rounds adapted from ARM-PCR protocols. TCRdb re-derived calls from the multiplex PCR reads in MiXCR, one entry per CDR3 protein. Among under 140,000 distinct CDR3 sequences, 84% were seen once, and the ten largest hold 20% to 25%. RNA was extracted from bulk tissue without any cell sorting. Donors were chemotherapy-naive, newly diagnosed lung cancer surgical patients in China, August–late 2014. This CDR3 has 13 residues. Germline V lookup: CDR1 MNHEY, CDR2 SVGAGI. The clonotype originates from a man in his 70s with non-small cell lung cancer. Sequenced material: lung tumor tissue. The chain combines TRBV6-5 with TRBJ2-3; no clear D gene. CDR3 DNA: TGTGCCAGCAGTTACTATCAACGAGATACCCAGTATTTT. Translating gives CASSYYQRDTQYF.